This T cell receptor (beta chain) appears in the sequencing data of a study of T cells after yellow fever vaccination. Study results and limitations: By day 5 rather than day 15, the secondary response had peaked, though it was weaker. The booster response re-showed most primary clones: more than 95% CD4, around 85% CD8.

V lost 5 bases and J lost 6; bases outside the gene matches: 12. The germline gives CDR1 SGHVS, CDR2 FQNEAQ. CDR3 length: 15 amino acids. This clonotype was observed a handful of times. Its antigen is undetermined. A 5'RACE template-switching step, the method used to make TCR cDNA, added a universal primer site and UMIs. A single record per CDR3 protein comes from TCRdb applying MiXCR to the 5' RACE reads. Of approximately 300,000 distinct CDR3 sequences detected, 7.5% to 9% appear once; the ten largest clones hold roughly 18%. Material: PBMCs, obtained on the day of the first yellow fever vaccination. V usage is TRBV7-8 and J usage is TRBJ1-2; TRBD1 matches at 7 bases. The TCR sequence derives from a man younger than 30 who received the YFV17D yellow fever vaccine. The CDR3 sequence: CASSQGQLSPHGYTF. The CDR3 bases are TGTGCCAGCAGCCAGGGACAGTTGTCTCCCCATGGCTACACCTTC. The full variable domain, its missing parts supplied by reference TRBV7-8 and TRBJ1-2, is GAGVSQSPRYKVAKRGQDVALRCDPISGHVSLFWYQQALGQGPEFLTYFQNEAQLDKSGLPSDRFFAERPEGSVSTLKIQRTQQEDSAVYLCASSQGQLSPHGYTFGSGTRLTVV.